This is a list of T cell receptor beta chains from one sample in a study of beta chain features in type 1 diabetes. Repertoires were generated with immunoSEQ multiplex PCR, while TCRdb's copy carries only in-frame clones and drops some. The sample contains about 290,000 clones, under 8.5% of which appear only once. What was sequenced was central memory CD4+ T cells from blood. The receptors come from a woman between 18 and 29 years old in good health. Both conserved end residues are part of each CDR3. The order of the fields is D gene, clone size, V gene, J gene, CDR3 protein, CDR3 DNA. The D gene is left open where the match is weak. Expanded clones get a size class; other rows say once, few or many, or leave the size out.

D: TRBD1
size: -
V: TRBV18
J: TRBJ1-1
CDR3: CASSPDRGPNTEAFF
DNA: TGTGCCAGCTCACCCGACAGGGGGCCGAACACTGAAGCTTTCTTT

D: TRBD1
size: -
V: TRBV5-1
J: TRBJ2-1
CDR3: CASSSTRQGSYNEQFF
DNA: TGCGCCAGCAGCTCGACCCGACAGGGATCGTACAATGAGCAGTTCTTC

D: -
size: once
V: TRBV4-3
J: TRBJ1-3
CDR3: CASSQVLAVAGGNTIYF
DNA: TGCGCCAGCAGCCAAGTCTTGGCAGTCGCTGGCGGAAACACCATATATTTT

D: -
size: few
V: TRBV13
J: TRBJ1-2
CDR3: CASSFDRGSYGYTF
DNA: TGTGCCAGCAGCTTCGACCGGGGATCCTATGGCTACACCTTC

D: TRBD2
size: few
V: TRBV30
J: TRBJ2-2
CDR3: CAWSTSANTGELFF
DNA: TGTGCCTGGAGTACTAGCGCGAACACCGGGGAGCTGTTTTTT

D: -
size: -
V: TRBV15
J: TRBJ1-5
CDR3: CATSRDNPIQPQHF
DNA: TGTGCCACCAGCAGAGATAACCCCATCCAGCCCCAGCATTTT

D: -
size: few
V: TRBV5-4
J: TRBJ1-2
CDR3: CASSFSRVGGYTF
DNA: TGTGCCAGCAGCTTTAGCAGGGTGGGAGGCTACACCTTC

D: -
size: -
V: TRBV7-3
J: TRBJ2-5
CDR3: CASSLRGGAGTQYF
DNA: TGTGCCAGCAGCTTACGTGGGGGAGCAGGGACCCAGTACTTC

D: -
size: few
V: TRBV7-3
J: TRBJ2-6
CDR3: CASSSRGGTGANVLTF
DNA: TGTGCCAGCAGCTCTCGAGGTGGGACTGGGGCCAACGTCCTGACTTTC

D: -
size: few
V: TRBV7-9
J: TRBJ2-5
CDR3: CASSLMTGGAETQYF
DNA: TGTGCCAGCAGCTTAATGACGGGGGGCGCCGAGACCCAGTACTTC

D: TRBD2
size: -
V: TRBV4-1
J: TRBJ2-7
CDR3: CASSQGPRTSDEQYF
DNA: TGTGCCAGCAGCCAAGGCCCGCGGACTAGCGACGAGCAGTACTTC

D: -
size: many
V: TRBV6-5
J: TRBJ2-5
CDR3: CASSPKGLMETQYF
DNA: TGTGCCAGCAGCCCCAAGGGGCTGATGGAGACCCAGTACTTC

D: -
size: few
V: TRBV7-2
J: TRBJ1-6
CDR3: CASSLGASPLHF
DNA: TGTGCCAGCAGCTTAGGCGCCTCACCCCTCCACTTT

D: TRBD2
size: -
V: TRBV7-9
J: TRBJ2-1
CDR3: CASSSPAGGIDEQFF
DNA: TGTGCCAGCAGTTCCCCCGCGGGGGGGATCGATGAGCAGTTCTTC

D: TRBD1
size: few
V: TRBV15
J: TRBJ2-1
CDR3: CATGRDSSYNEQFF
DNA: TGTGCCACGGGCAGGGACAGCTCCTACAATGAGCAGTTCTTC

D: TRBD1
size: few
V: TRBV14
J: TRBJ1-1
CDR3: CASSHTTGITEAFF
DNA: TGTGCCAGCAGCCATACGACAGGGATCACTGAAGCTTTCTTT

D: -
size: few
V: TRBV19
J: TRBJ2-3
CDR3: CASSIGDTQYF
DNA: TGTGCCAGTAGTATTGGTGATACGCAGTATTTT

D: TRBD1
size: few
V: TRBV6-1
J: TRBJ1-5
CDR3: CASSDRDRVHQPQHF
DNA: TGTGCCAGCAGTGACCGGGACAGGGTTCATCAGCCCCAGCATTTT